This entry describes one T cell receptor (beta chain). Its antigen is not known. This PCR relied on a set of 60 Vbeta primers and 13 Jbeta primers. Sequencing used immunoSEQ multiplex PCR; TCRdb keeps in-frame clones, though not all of them. The sample contains approximately 160,000 clones, around 79% of which appear only once. In germline, CDR1 is SGHRS, CDR2 YFSETQ. The ends were cut back, 5 bases at V and 7 bases at J, with 22 bases in the middle. This CDR3 has 16 amino acids. This entry comes from a study of cytomegalovirus exposure and HLA in healthy donors. Study conclusions and caveats: A later analysis linked some 18,000 TCR beta sequences to HLA alleles at 0.05 false discovery rate. Reported findings show TCR beta sequences accurately forecast HLA-A and HLA-B alleles in most subjects.

Sequenced sample: PBMCs. The TCR sequence derives from a man aged 25-45 years in good health and CMV-seropositive. The V gene is TRBV5-1, the J gene TRBJ1-3; perhaps TRBD1 as D (6 bases). The CDR3 nucleotides read TGCGCCAGCAGTTCGGATCCTCAGGGGATTTTCAACACCATATATTTT. Amino acid sequence: CASSSDPQGIFNTIYF.